This T cell receptor beta chain originates from a study of T cells in localized non-small cell lung cancer. Method: immunoSEQ multiplex PCR; TCRdb's copy keeps in-frame clones and lacks some. Among roughly 50,000 clones listed, approximately 90% were seen once. A word on this clone: The antigen is undetermined.

General study points: Heterogeneity within the tumor remains possible, as just one region underwent sequencing.

Trimming took 3 bases from V and 3 from J; bases not matched to a gene: 4. CDR3 length: 14 residues. Germline V lookup: CDR1 SQVTM, CDR2 ANQGSEA. Specimen: peripheral blood, collected before any cancer treatment. The chain combines TRBV29-1 with TRBJ2-1; 8 bases fit TRBD1. This TCR came from a man aged 35-69 years with stage I lung adenocarcinoma. CDR3 bases: TGCAGCGTTGAGGGGACAGGACACTACAATGAGCAGTTCTTC. This encodes CSVEGTGHYNEQFF.